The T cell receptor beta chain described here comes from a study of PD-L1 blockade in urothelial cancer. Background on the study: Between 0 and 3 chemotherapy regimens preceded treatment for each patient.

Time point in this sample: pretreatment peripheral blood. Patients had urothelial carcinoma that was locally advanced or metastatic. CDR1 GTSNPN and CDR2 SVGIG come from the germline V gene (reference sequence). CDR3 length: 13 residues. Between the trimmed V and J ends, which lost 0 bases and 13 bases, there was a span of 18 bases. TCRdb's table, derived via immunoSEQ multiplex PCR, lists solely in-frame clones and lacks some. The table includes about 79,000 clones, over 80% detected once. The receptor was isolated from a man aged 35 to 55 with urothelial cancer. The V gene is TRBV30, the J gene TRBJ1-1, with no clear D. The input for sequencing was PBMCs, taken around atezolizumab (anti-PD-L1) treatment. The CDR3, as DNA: TGTGCCTGGAGTGTATTGCCTCAACCAAGGAGTTTCTTT. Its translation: CAWSVLPQPRSFF.